This record covers a single TCR beta chain. This may come from a read error, since a much larger clone is one base off. This sample's RNA came from whole unsorted tissue. Distant lung tissue was collected more than 3 cm away from the tumor edge. The germline V gene has CDR1 SGHAT and CDR2 FQNNGV. The CDR3 totals 14 residues. This sample stems from a study of tumor and adjacent non-tumor tissue in lung cancer. A modified ARM-PCR protocol with three rounds of nested PCR amplified TCRbeta. MiXCR, applied by TCRdb to the multiplex PCR reads, yields one record per CDR3 protein. The table records tens of thousands of distinct CDR3 sequences, roughly 67% of them present only once.

The specimen sequenced was distant non-tumor lung tissue. This receptor was identified in a woman aged 70-85 years with non-small cell lung cancer. The V gene is TRBV11-2, the J gene TRBJ1-5, with 9 bases matching TRBD1. The CDR3 DNA is TGTGCCAGCAGCCCGACAGGGGGGGATCAGCCCCAGCAATTT. Protein sequence: CASSPTGGDQPQQF.